This record looks at one TCR beta chain sequence and its context. The data derive from a study of blood T cells in healthy people across ages. The authors isolated at least 7 million PBMCs per sample. The second PCR ran about 6 to 12 cycles with a sample-barcoded 5' primer and J-beta primers. Using its own MiXCR run on the 5' RACE reads, TCRdb lists one record per CDR3 protein. The sample shows about 900,000 distinct CDR3 sequences, around two thirds of them seen only once. This clonotype was sampled from a man younger than 40 in good health. Sequencing was performed on blood.

The CDR3 sequence: CAISTSQGNEQFF. In DNA form, the CDR3 reads TGTGCCATCAGCACTAGTCAGGGCAATGAGCAGTTCTTC. The rearrangement links TRBV10-3 to TRBJ2-1, with D perhaps assigned TRBD1 or TRBD2 (5 bases each). Trimming pared 6 bases from V and 6 bases from J, leaving 12 bases between. The CDR3 is 13 amino acids. CDR1 is ENHRY and CDR2 is SYGVKD in the germline V gene.